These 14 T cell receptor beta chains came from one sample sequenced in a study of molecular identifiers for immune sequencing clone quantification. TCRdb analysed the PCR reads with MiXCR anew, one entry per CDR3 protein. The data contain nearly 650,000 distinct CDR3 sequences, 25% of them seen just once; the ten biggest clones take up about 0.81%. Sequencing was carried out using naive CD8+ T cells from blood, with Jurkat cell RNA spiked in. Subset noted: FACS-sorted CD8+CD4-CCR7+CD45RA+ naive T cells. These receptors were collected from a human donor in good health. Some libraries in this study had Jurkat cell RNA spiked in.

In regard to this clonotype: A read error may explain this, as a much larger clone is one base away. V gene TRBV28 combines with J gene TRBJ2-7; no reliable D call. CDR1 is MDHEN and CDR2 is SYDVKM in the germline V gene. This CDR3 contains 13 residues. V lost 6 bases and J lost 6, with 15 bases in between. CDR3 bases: TGTGCCAGCAGCTCTCAGGCCCGTCCCGAGCAGTACTTC. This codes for CASSSQARPEQYF.

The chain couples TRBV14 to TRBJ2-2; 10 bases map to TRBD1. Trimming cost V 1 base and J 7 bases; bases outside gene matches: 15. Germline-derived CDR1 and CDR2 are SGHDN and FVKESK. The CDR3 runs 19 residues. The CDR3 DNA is TGTGCCAGCAGCCAAGGTTTTTTCGGGACAGGGGTATTCGGCGGGGAGCTGTTTTTT. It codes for CASSQGFFGTGVFGGELFF.

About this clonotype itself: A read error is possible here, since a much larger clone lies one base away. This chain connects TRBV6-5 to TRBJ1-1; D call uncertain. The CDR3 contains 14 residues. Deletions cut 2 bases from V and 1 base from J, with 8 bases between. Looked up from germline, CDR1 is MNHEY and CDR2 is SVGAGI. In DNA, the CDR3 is TGTGCCAGCAGTTACACCGGCCCGAACACTGAAGCTTTCTTT. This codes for CASSYTGPNTEAFF.

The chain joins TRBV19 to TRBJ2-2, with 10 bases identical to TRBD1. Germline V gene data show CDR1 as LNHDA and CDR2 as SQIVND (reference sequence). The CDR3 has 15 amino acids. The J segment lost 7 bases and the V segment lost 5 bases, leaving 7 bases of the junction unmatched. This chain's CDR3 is CASSQGTGDGGELFF. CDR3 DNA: TGTGCCAGTAGTCAGGGGACAGGGGATGGCGGGGAGCTGTTTTTT.

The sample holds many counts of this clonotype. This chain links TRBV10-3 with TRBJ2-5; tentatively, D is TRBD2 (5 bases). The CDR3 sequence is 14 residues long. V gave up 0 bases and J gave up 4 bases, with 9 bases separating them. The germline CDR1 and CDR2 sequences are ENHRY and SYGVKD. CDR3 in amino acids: CAISESVAGETQYF. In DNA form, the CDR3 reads TGTGCCATCAGTGAGTCCGTTGCGGGAGAGACCCAGTACTTC.

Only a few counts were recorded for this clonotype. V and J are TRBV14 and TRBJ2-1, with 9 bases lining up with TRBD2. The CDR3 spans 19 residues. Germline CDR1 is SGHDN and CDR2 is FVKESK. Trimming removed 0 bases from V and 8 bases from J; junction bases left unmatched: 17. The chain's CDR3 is CASSQDYPARGGNFDEQFF. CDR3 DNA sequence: TGTGCCAGCAGCCAAGATTATCCGGCGCGGGGGGGCAATTTCGATGAGCAGTTCTTC.

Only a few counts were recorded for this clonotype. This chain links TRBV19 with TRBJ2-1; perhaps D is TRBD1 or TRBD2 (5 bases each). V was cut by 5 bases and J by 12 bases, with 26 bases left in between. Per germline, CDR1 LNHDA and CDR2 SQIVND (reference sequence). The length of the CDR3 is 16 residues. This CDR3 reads CASSWGTRGTRWGQFF. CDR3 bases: TGTGCCAGTAGTTGGGGGACGAGGGGTACCAGATGGGGGCAGTTCTTC.

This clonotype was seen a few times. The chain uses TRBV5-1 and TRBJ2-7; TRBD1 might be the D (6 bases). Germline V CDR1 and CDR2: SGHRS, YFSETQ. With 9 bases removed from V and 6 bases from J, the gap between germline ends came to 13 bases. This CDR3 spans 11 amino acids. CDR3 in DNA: TGCGCCACTGGAATAGGGGGCGAGCAGTACTTC. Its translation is CATGIGGEQYF.

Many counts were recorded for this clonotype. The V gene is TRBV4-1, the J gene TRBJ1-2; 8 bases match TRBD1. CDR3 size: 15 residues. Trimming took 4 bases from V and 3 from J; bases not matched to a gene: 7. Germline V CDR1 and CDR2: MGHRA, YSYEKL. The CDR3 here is CASSRETGAHYGYTF. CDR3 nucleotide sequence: TGCGCCAGCAGCCGCGAGACAGGGGCTCACTATGGCTACACCTTC.

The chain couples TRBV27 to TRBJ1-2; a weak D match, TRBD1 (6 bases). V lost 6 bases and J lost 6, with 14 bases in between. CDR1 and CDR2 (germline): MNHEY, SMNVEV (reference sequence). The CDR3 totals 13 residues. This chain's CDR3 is CASSLSRGNGYTF. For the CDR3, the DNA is TGTGCCAGCAGCCTGAGCAGGGGTAATGGCTACACCTTC.

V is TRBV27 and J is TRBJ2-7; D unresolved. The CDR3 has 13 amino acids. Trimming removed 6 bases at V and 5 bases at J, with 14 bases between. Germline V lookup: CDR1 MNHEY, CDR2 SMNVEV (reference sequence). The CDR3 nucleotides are TGTGCCAGCAGCACGGCTTGGGGTCACGAGCAGTACTTC. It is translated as CASSTAWGHEQYF.

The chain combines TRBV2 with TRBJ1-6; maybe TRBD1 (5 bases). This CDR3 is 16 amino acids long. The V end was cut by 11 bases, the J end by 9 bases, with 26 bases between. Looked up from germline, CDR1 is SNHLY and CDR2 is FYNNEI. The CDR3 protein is CARGPSSGTVCSPLHF. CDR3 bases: TGTGCCCGCGGTCCAAGTTCCGGGACGGTATGTTCACCCCTCCACTTT.

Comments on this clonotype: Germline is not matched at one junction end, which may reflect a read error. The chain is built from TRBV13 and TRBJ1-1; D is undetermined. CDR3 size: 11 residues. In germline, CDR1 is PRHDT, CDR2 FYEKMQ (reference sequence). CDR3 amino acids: CARSSQTEAFF. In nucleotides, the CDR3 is TGTGCCCGCAGCTCCCAAACTGAAGCTTTCTTT.

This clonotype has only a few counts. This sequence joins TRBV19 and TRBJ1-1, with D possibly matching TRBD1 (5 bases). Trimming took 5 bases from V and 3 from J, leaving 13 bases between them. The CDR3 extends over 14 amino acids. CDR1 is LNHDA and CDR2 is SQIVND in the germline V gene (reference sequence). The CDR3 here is CASSYGMGDTEAFF. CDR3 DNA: TGTGCCAGTAGTTATGGAATGGGGGACACTGAAGCTTTCTTT.